Below are 22 T cell receptor beta chains sequenced from a single sample in a study of T-cell reconstitution after alpha-beta-depleted transplantation in children. Preparation of the TCRbeta library used unique molecular identifiers. MiXCR, run by TCRdb on the PCR reads, gives a single entry per CDR3 protein. The table records almost 250,000 distinct CDR3 sequences, about 25% of them present only once. The sample here was PBMCs, taken before TCRalphabeta/CD19-depleted stem cell transplant. These receptors all stem from a girl under 10 years old with Fanconi anemia, due to receive a stem cell transplant.

As to this clonotype: Given a much more abundant clone one base away, this may be a read error. V and J are TRBV4-2 and TRBJ2-5, with D uncertain. Germline CDR1 and CDR2: LGHNA and YNFKEQ. The CDR3 is 13 residues long. CDR3 coding DNA: TGTGCCACCAGCCAACCCCTCGGGGAGACCCAGTACTTC. This sequence encodes CATSQPLGETQYF.

In this sample, this clonotype turned up many times. The gene calls are TRBV6-5 and TRBJ2-3; tentative D call: TRBD1 (5 bases). The CDR3 length is 16 residues. Trimming cost V 0 bases and J 0 bases, with 10 bases left between them. CDR1 and CDR2 (germline): MNHEY, SVGAGI. The CDR3 DNA sequence: TGTGCCAGCAGTTACTCGGGGCGACCTAGCACAGATACGCAGTATTTT. Its translation is CASSYSGRPSTDTQYF.

This rearrangement joins TRBV20-1 to TRBJ2-1, with 10 positions matching TRBD2. Germline CDR1 reads DFQATT; CDR2 reads SNEGSKA (reference sequence). CDR3 length: 15 residues. V lost 2 bases and J lost 5; bases outside the gene matches: 6. CDR3 in amino acids: CSARSTSGPNNEQFF. For the CDR3, the DNA is TGCAGTGCTAGATCGACTAGCGGGCCAAACAATGAGCAGTTCTTC.

This clonotype was counted ten times or more. The V and J genes are TRBV28 and TRBJ1-2; D unresolved. The germline CDR1 and CDR2 sequences are MDHEN and SYDVKM. This CDR3 is built from 13 residues. Trimming cost V 4 bases and J 8 bases, with 14 bases left between them. CDR3 protein: CASSSTRVGGYTF. CDR3 coding DNA: TGTGCCAGCAGTTCGACTCGGGTCGGGGGCTACACCTTC.

The rearrangement joins TRBV28 to TRBJ2-7, with TRBD2 identical over 15 bases. The V segment lost 4 bases and the J segment 6 bases; nucleotides outside the gene matches: 10. Germline V gives CDR1 MDHEN, CDR2 SYDVKM. CDR3 length: 17 residues. CDR3 nucleotide sequence: TGTGCCAGCAGTTCCCCCTGGACTAGCGGGAGGGCCTTCGAGCAGTACTTC. Translation gives CASSSPWTSGRAFEQYF.

The sample holds many counts of this clonotype. The gene calls are TRBV20-1 and TRBJ1-6, with 12 positions matching TRBD1. The germline V gene has CDR1 DFQATT and CDR2 SNEGSKA (reference sequence). The CDR3 is 14 residues long. The V gene end was trimmed by 6 bases and the J gene end by 10 bases; junction bases not matched to a gene: 7. The CDR3, as DNA: TGCAGTGCACTGGGACAGGGGGCGGACTCACCCCTCCACTTT. This gives the protein CSALGQGADSPLHF.

V usage is TRBV12-3 or TRBV12-4 and J usage is TRBJ2-1, with D hard to call. Deletions cut 3 bases from V and 9 bases from J, with 15 bases between. The CDR3 runs 14 residues. CDR3 region: CASSFSLRLGEQFF. CDR3 bases: TGTGCCAGCAGTTTTAGTCTCCGACTGGGTGAGCAGTTCTTC.

This clonotype appeared many times. The chain uses TRBV20-1 and TRBJ2-3; TRBD2 might be the D (6 bases). Germline V gene sequence: CDR1 DFQATT, CDR2 SNEGSKA (reference sequence). V was cut by 3 bases and J by 6 bases, with 16 bases left in between. This CDR3 contains 14 residues. CDR3 amino acids: CSASLLAGRDTQYF. The CDR3 nucleotides read TGCAGTGCTAGCCTTTTGGCGGGGAGGGATACGCAGTATTTT.

This clonotype was detected ten times or more. The V and J genes are TRBV20-1 and TRBJ2-3; 8 bases are a match to TRBD2. This CDR3 contains 12 residues. CDR1 DFQATT and CDR2 SNEGSKA come from the germline V gene (reference sequence). J lost 3 bases, V lost 7 bases, and 3 bases had no gene match. The CDR3 DNA follows: TGCAGTGTGGTAGCGGGGACAGATACGCAGTATTTT. It encodes CSVVAGTDTQYF.

V gene TRBV20-1 combines with J gene TRBJ2-1; D call uncertain. The CDR3 is made up of 13 amino acids. Trimming left V 3 bases short and J 5 bases short, with 11 bases between. Germline values: CDR1 DFQATT, CDR2 SNEGSKA (reference sequence). The chain's CDR3 is CSASGARHNEQFF. The CDR3 nucleotides read TGCAGTGCTAGTGGCGCCCGGCACAATGAGCAGTTCTTC.

The chain combines TRBV6-5 with TRBJ1-2, with D perhaps matching TRBD1 (5 bases). Per germline, CDR1 MNHEY and CDR2 SVGAGI. This CDR3 has 11 amino acids. V dropped 8 bases and J dropped 4 bases, with 8 bases sitting between them. DNA of the CDR3: TGTGCCAGCGGGACGTCCTATGGCTACACCTTC. It encodes CASGTSYGYTF.

This clonotype appeared many times. J is TRBJ2-7 and V is TRBV29-1; 8 nucleotides match TRBD2. Germline V gene sequence: CDR1 SQVTM, CDR2 ANQGSEA. The CDR3 covers 16 residues. Unmatched junction bases numbered 14, after V lost 4 bases and J lost 3 bases. The CDR3 loop reads CSVARPGAGEIYEQYF. The DNA of the CDR3 is TGCAGCGTTGCCCGCCCAGGAGCGGGAGAGATCTACGAGCAGTACTTC.

This clonotype has a count of ten or more. This chain joins TRBV12-5 and TRBJ1-2; D is ambiguous. The CDR3 is 12 amino acids. The V gene's germline CDR1 is LGHNT and CDR2 FRNRAP. The V and J ends lost 1 base and 7 bases respectively, with 7 bases between them. The CDR3 region has the DNA TGTGCTAGTGGTTTGGACACAACTGGCTACACCTTC. Its translation is CASGLDTTGYTF.

This clonotype was detected ten times or more. V gene TRBV20-1 combines with J gene TRBJ2-3, with D possibly matching TRBD2 (6 bases). The length of the CDR3 is 14 residues. Trimming removed 4 bases from V and 2 bases from J, with 13 bases in between. Germline V gene lookup returns CDR1 DFQATT and CDR2 SNEGSKA (reference sequence). The CDR3 is CSAIRDFYTDTQYF. The CDR3 bases are TGCAGTGCTATCCGGGACTTTTACACAGATACGCAGTATTTT.

This chain joins TRBV20-1 and TRBJ2-5; weak D call: TRBD1 (7 bases). Germline V gene data show CDR1 as DFQATT and CDR2 as SNEGSKA (reference sequence). Trimming took 1 base from V and 2 from J, leaving 14 bases between them. The CDR3 runs 15 residues. The CDR3 loop reads CSARVEGARQETQYF. The CDR3 DNA follows: TGCAGTGCTAGAGTGGAGGGGGCAAGGCAAGAGACCCAGTACTTC.

This clonotype was seen just once. The chain recombines TRBV14 with TRBJ2-7; the D gene is possibly TRBD2 (5 bases). Germline CDR1 reads SGHDN; CDR2 reads FVKESK. The CDR3 contains 15 residues. Deletions cut 6 bases from V and 2 bases from J, with 17 bases between. The CDR3 nucleotides are TGTGCCAGCAGTTTAAGCCCGGAGGCCCCCTACGAGCAGTACTTC. The encoded protein is CASSLSPEAPYEQYF.

This chain connects TRBV5-1 to TRBJ2-7; D is undetermined. Germline V gene sequence: CDR1 SGHRS, CDR2 YFSETQ. The V end lost 1 base, the J end lost 5 bases, and 10 bases lay between the germline ends. The CDR3 sequence is 13 residues long. The CDR3 spells CASSLPWTHEQYF. CDR3 sequence (DNA): TGCGCCAGCAGCTTGCCGTGGACCCACGAGCAGTACTTC.

The gene calls are TRBV5-1 and TRBJ2-1; D not resolved. V lost 1 base and J 10 bases, leaving 12 bases between the germline ends. CDR1 is SGHRS and CDR2 is YFSETQ in the germline V gene. The length of the CDR3 is 13 residues. The CDR3 DNA reads TGCGCCAGCAGCTTGATAGGGATTGAGGAGCAGTTCTTC. Translation: CASSLIGIEEQFF.

This clonotype was counted ten times or more. This chain connects TRBV6-4 to TRBJ2-2, with 10 bases matching TRBD2. The junction had 10 bases not matched to a gene; V was cut back by 4 bases and J by 5 bases. The CDR3 totals 17 residues. CDR1 is MRHNA and CDR2 is SNTAGT in the germline V gene. The CDR3 is CASSGTLAGAVTGELFF. The CDR3 DNA follows: TGTGCCAGCAGTGGAACTCTAGCGGGAGCCGTTACCGGGGAGCTGTTTTTT.

This clonotype has ten or more counts. The rearrangement joins TRBV7-2 to TRBJ2-7; D unclear. Trimming cost V 5 bases and J 3 bases, with 11 bases left between them. Germline-derived CDR1 and CDR2 are SGHTA and FQGNSA. The CDR3 is 13 residues long. The CDR3 sequence is CASSLNNGYEQYF. The CDR3 nucleotides are TGTGCCAGCAGCCTAAACAACGGCTACGAGCAGTACTTC.

Regarding this clonotype: Possible read error: a much larger clone is one base away. This chain links TRBV12-3 or TRBV12-4 with TRBJ1-1, with TRBD1 identical over 8 bases. The CDR3 loop spans 14 amino acids. Trimming cost V 6 bases and J 4 bases; bases outside gene matches: 7. The CDR3 is CASSPTGEITEAFF. Here the CDR3 DNA reads TGTGCCAGCAGCCCGACAGGGGAGATCACTGAAGCTTTCTTT.

This chain uses TRBV20-1 with TRBJ2-7, with TRBD2 matching over 10 bases. The trim removed 3 bases at V and 4 bases at J, leaving 6 bases unmatched. The CDR3 sequence is 14 residues long. Germline V gives CDR1 DFQATT, CDR2 SNEGSKA (reference sequence). Written as DNA, the CDR3 is TGCAGTGCTAGCGAACTAGCGGGACGTTACGAGCAGTACTTC. This translates into CSASELAGRYEQYF.